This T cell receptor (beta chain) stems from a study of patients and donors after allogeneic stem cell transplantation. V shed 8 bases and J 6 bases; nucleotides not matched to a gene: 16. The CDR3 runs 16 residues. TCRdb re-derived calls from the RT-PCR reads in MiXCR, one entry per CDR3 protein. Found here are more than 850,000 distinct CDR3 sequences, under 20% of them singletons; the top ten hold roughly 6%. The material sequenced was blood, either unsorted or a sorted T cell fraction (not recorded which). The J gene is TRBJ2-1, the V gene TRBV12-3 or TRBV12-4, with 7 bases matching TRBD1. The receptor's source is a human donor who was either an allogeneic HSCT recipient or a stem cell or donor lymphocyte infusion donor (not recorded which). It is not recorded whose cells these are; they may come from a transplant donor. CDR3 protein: CASRSGGDRVGNEQFF. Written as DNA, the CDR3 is TGTGCCAGCCGGTCGGGTGGAGACAGGGTAGGCAATGAGCAGTTCTTC.